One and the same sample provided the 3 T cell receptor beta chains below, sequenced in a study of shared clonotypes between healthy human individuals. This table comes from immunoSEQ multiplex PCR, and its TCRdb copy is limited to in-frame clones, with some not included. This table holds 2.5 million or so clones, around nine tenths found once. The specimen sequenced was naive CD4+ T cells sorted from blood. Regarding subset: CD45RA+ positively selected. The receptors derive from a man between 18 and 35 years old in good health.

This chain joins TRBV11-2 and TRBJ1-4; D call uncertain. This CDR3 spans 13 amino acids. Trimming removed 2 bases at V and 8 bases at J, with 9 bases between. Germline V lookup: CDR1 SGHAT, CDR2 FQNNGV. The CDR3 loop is CASSLSMEEKLFF. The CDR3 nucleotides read TGTGCCAGCAGCTTAAGCATGGAGGAAAAACTGTTTTTT.

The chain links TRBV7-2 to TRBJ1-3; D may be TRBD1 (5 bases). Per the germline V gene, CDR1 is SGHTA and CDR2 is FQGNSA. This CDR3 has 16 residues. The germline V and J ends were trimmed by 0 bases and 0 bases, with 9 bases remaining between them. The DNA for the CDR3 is TGTGCCAGCAGCTTAGCTGACGGGACCTCTGGAAACACCATATATTTT. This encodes CASSLADGTSGNTIYF.

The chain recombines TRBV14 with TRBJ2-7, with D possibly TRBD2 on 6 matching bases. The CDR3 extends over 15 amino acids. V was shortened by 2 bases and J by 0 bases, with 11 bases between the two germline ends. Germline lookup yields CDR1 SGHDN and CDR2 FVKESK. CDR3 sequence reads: CASSQFDGSSYEQYF. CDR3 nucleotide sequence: TGTGCCAGCAGCCAATTCGACGGGAGCTCCTACGAGCAGTACTTC.